This record looks at one TCR beta chain sequence and its context. Germline V gene lookup returns CDR1 SGHTA and CDR2 FQGTGA. The V segment lost 2 bases and the J segment 4 bases; nucleotides outside the gene matches: 8. This CDR3 spans 16 amino acids. PCR amplification relied on 60 Vbeta primers (plus 13 Jbeta primers). Sequenced by immunoSEQ multiplex PCR; TCRdb stores in-frame clones only, minus some. The sample contains 95,000 to 100,000 clones, over 8% of which appear only once. The data derive from a study of cytomegalovirus exposure and HLA in healthy donors. Sequencing input: PBMCs. The clonotype comes from a man aged 50-59 years in good health and CMV-seropositive. The chain recombines TRBV7-3 with TRBJ2-1, with TRBD2 identical over 7 bases. CDR3 protein: CASSLGGSGRYNEQFF. The CDR3 region has the DNA TGTGCCAGCAGCTTAGGCGGGAGTGGCAGGTACAATGAGCAGTTCTTC.